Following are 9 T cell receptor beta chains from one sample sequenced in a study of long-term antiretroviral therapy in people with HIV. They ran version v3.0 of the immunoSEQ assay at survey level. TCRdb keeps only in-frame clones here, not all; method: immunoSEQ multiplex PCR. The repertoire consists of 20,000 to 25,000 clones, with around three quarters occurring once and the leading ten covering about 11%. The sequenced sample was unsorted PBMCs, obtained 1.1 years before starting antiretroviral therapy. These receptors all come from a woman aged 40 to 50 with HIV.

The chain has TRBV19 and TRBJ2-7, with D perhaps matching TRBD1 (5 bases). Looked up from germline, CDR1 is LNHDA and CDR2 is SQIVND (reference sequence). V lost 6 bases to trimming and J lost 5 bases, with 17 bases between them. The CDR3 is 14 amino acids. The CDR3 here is CASSIQHQGNEQYF. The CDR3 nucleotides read TGTGCCAGTAGCATACAACATCAGGGTAACGAGCAGTACTTC.

In DNA form, the CDR3 reads TGTGCCAGCAGCCCCACGACAGGCGCAGATACGCAGTATTTT. Amino acids: CASSPTTGADTQYF. The chain couples TRBV11-3 to TRBJ2-3; D perhaps matches TRBD1 (6 bases). The V end was cut by 5 bases, the J end by 4 bases, with 13 bases between. The CDR3 runs to 14 residues. Germline CDR1 reads SGHNT; CDR2 reads YENEEA. Drawing the rest from reference TRBV11-3 and TRBJ2-3, the complete variable domain is EAGVVQSPRYKIIEKKQPVAFWCNPISGHNTLYWYLQNLGQGPELLIRYENEEAVDDSQLPKDRFSAERLKGVDSTLKIQPAELGDSAVYLCASSPTTGADTQYFGPGTRLTVL.

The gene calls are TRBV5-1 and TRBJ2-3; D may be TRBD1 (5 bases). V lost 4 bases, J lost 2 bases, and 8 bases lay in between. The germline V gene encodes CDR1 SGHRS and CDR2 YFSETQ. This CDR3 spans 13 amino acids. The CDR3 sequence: CASSETATDTQYF. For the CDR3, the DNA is TGCGCCAGCAGCGAGACAGCCACAGATACGCAGTATTTT.

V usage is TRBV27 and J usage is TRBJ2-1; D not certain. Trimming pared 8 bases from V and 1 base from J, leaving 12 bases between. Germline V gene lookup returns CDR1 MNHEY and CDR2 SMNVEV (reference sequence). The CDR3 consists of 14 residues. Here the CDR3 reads CASRGADSYNEQFF. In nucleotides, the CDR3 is TGTGCCAGCCGTGGAGCTGATTCCTACAATGAGCAGTTCTTC.

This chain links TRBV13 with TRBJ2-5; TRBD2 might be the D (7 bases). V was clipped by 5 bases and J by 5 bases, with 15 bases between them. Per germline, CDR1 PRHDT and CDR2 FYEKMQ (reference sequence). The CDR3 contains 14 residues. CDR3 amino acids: CASSLLGGEETQYF. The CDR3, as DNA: TGTGCCAGCAGCCTCTTAGGGGGGGAGGAGACCCAGTACTTC.

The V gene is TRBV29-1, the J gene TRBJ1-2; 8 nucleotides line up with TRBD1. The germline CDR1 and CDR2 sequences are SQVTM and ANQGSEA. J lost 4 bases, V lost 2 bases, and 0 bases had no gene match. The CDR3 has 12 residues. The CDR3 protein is CSVEQGAYGYTF. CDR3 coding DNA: TGCAGCGTTGAACAGGGGGCCTATGGCTACACCTTC.

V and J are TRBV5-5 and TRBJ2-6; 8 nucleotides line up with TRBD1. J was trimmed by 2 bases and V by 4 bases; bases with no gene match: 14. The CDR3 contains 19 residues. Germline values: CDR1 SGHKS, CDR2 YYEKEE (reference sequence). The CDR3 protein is CASSITRTGLLPGANVLTF. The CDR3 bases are TGTGCCAGCAGCATAACAAGGACAGGGCTTCTTCCTGGGGCCAACGTCCTGACTTTC.

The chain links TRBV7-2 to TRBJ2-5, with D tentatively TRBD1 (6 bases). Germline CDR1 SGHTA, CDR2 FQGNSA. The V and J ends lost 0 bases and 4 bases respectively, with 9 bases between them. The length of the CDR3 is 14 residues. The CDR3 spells CASSLAGAGETQYF. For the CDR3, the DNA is TGTGCCAGCAGCTTAGCGGGGGCGGGAGAGACCCAGTACTTC.

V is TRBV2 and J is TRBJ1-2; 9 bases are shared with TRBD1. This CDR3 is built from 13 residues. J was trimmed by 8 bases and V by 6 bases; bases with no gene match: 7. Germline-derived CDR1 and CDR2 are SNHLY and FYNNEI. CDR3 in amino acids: CASSPGTGWGYTF. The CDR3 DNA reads TGTGCCAGCAGCCCCGGGACAGGGTGGGGCTACACCTTC.